This T cell receptor beta chain originates from a study of neoadjuvant nivolumab and ipilimumab in lung cancer. General observations from the study: Higher pretherapy blood TCR richness went with higher resected-tumor richness. Only two of four nivolumab-treated tumors gained richness and clonality by surgery.

This table comes from immunoSEQ multiplex PCR, and its TCRdb copy is limited to in-frame clones, with some not included. Of 40,000 to 60,000 clones in the sample, more than 85% are singletons; the top ten hold more than 3%. The V segment lost 0 bases and the J segment 9 bases; nucleotides outside the gene matches: 11. Germline loops: CDR1 LGHNA, CDR2 YSLEER. The length of the CDR3 is 16 residues. This clone was recorded a few times. Its target is not known. The chain recombines TRBV4-3 with TRBJ2-1, with 7 bases identical to TRBD2. The TCR comes from an adult with non-small cell lung cancer. Some clones in this sample may be carry-over from other donors' samples. The material was blood, obtained before neoadjuvant nivolumab, alone or with ipilimumab. The CDR3 DNA reads as TGCGCCAGCAGCCAAGATCAGGGAGGGCCTTACGCTGAGCAGTTCTTC. Its translation: CASSQDQGGPYAEQFF.